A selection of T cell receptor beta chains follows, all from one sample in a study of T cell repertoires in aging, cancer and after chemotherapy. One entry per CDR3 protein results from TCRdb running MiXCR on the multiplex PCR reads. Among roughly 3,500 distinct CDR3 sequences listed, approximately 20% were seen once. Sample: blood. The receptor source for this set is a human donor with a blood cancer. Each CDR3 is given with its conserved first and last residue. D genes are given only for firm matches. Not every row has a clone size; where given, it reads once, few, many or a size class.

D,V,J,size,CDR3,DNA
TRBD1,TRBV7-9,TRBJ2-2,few,CASRDREFTGELFF,TGTGCCAGCCGGGACAGGGAATTCACCGGGGAGCTGTTTTTT
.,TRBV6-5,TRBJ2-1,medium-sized,CASSPRLGLATHNEQFF,TGTGCCAGCAGTCCCCGATTGGGACTTGCAACCCACAATGAGCAGTTCTTC
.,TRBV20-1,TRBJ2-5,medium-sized,CSARRDPPVAQYF,TGCAGTGCTAGAAGGGACCCACCGGTGGCCCAGTACTTC
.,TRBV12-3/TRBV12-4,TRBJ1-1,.,CASSLWEPHTEAFF,TGTGCCAGCAGTTTATGGGAGCCTCACACTGAAGCTTTCTTT
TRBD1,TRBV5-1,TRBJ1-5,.,CASSLDGQGPQPQHF,TGCGCCAGCAGCTTGGACGGACAGGGGCCTCAGCCCCAGCATTTT
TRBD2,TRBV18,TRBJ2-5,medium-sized,CASSPFLAGVVETQYF,TGTGCCAGCTCACCTTTCCTAGCGGGAGTGGTGGAGACCCAGTACTTC
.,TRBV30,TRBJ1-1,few,CAWSVEGGVNGNTEAFF,TGTGCCTGGAGTGTAGAGGGGGGCGTTAACGGGAACACTGAAGCTTTCTTT
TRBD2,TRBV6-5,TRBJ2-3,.,CVSSYSSGGADTQYF,TGTGTTAGCAGTTACTCGAGCGGGGGGGCAGATACGCAGTATTTT
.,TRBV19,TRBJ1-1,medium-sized,CASSLTMNTEAFF,TGTGCCAGTAGTCTCACTATGAACACTGAAGCTTTCTTT
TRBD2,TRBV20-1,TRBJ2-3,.,CSARSSGRALADTQYF,TGCAGTGCTAGGAGTAGCGGGAGGGCCTTGGCAGATACGCAGTATTTT
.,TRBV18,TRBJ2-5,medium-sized,CASSPLIGETQYF,TGTGCCAGCTCACCACTGATTGGAGAGACCCAGTACTTC
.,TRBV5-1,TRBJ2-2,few,CASSFWGLNTGELFF,TGCGCCAGCAGCTTTTGGGGCCTGAACACCGGGGAGCTGTTTTTT
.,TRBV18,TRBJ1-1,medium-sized,CASSRNRRGGHTEAFF,TGTGCCAGCTCGCGAAACAGGAGAGGGGGTCACACTGAAGCTTTCTTT
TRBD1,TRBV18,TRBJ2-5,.,CASSPGTAQETQYF,TGTGCCAGCTCACCAGGGACAGCGCAAGAGACCCAGTACTTC
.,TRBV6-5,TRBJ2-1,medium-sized,CASILHRGRSSEQFF,TGTGCCAGCATCCTTCATCGGGGGCGAAGTAGTGAGCAGTTCTTC
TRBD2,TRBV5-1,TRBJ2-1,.,CASSLSGSGGYNEQFF,TGCGCCAGCAGCTTGAGCGGGAGCGGGGGATACAATGAGCAGTTCTTC
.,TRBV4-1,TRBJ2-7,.,CASSQDHRGLYEQYF,TGCGCCAGCAGCCAGGACCACAGGGGACTTTACGAGCAGTACTTC
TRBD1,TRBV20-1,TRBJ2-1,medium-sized,CSLLRTGNNEQFF,TGCAGCCTTTTACGGACAGGGAACAATGAGCAGTTCTTC
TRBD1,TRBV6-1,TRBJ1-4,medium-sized,CASSDELDRGPSEKLFF,TGTGCCAGCAGTGATGAACTTGACAGGGGGCCTTCTGAAAAACTGTTTTTT
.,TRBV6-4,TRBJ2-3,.,CASSDFLADTQYF,TGTGCCAGCAGTGACTTTCTGGCAGATACGCAGTATTTT
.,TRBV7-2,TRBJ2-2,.,CASSLGRNTGELFF,TGTGCCAGCAGCTTAGGGCGGAACACCGGGGAGCTGTTTTTT
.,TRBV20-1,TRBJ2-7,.,CSARVPAGSREQYF,TGCAGTGCTAGAGTGCCAGCGGGCTCACGGGAGCAGTACTTC
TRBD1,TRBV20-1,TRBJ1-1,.,CSAPRQGYPEAFF,TGCAGTGCCCCTAGACAGGGATACCCTGAAGCTTTCTTT
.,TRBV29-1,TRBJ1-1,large,CSVERQPNTEAFF,TGCAGCGTTGAACGGCAGCCTAACACTGAAGCTTTCTTT
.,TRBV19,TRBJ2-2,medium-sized,CASSTRQAVAGELFF,TGTGCCAGTAGTACGAGACAGGCCGTCGCCGGGGAGCTGTTTTTT
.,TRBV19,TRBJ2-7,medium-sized,CASSIRRKHEQYF,TGTGCCAGTAGTATACGGCGCAAACACGAGCAGTACTTC
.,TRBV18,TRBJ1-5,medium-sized,CASSPTGNSNQPQHF,TGTGCCAGCTCCCCTACAGGGAATAGCAATCAGCCCCAGCATTTT
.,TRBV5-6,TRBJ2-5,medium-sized,CASSLSVTETQYF,TGTGCCAGCAGCTTGAGTGTTACAGAGACCCAGTACTTC
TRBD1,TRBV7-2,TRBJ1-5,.,CASSLTGGSNQPQHF,TGTGCCAGCAGCTTAACAGGGGGAAGCAATCAGCCCCAGCATTTT
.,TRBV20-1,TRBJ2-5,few,CSARAGAGAMETQYF,TGCAGTGCTAGAGCCGGGGCAGGGGCTATGGAGACCCAGTACTTC
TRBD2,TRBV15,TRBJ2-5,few,CATSRGSGEFQETQYF,TGTGCCACCAGCAGAGGTAGCGGGGAGTTTCAAGAGACCCAGTACTTC
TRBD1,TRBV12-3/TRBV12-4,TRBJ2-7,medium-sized,CATGLTGGNEQYF,TGTGCCACCGGTTTGACAGGGGGCAACGAGCAGTACTTC
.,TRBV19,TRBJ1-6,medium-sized,CASSTPDMGLSPLHF,TGTGCCAGTAGTACACCAGACATGGGTTTATCACCCCTCCACTTT
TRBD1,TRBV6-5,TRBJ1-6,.,CASSYPGQGRGNNSPLHF,TGTGCCAGCAGTTACCCGGGACAGGGGAGAGGCAATAATTCACCCCTCCACTTT
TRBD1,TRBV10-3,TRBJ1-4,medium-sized,CAISEEVEGGTAINEKLFF,TGTGCCATCAGTGAGGAAGTCGAGGGAGGGACAGCGATTAATGAAAAACTGTTTTTT
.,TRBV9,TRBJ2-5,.,CASSVGMAGETQYF,TGTGCCAGCAGCGTAGGCATGGCAGGAGAGACCCAGTACTTC
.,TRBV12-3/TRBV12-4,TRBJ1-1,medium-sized,CASSPDAGTEAFF,TGTGCCAGCAGTCCAGATGCCGGAACTGAAGCTTTCTTT
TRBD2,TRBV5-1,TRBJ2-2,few,CASISRTGGAGELFF,TGCGCCAGCATCTCTAGGACGGGAGGTGCCGGGGAGCTGTTTTTT
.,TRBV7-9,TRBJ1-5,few,CASSLSGGDQPQHF,TGTGCCAGCAGCTTATCCGGAGGGGATCAGCCCCAGCATTTT
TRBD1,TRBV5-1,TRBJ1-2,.,CASSTLTGLGGYTF,TGCGCCAGCAGCACCCTGACAGGGTTGGGTGGCTACACCTTC
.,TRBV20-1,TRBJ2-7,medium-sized,CSANPGSVVNEQYF,TGCAGTGCTAATCCGGGGTCGGTCGTCAACGAGCAGTACTTC
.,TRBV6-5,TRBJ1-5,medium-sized,CASSYSDSSNQPQHF,TGTGCCAGCAGTTACTCTGACAGTAGCAATCAGCCCCAGCATTTT
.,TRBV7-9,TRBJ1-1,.,CASSRGGASTEAFF,TGTGCCAGCAGCCGAGGGGGGGCGAGCACTGAAGCTTTCTTT
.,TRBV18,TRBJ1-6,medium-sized,CASSPGLNSPLHF,TGTGCCAGCTCACCGGGGCTAAATTCACCCCTCCACTTT
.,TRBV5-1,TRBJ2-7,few,CASSLAGAGDLYEQYF,TGCGCCAGCAGCTTGGCCGGTGCCGGGGATCTTTACGAGCAGTACTTC
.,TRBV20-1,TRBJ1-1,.,CSAMTDNTEAFF,TGCAGTGCGATGACAGACAACACTGAAGCTTTCTTT
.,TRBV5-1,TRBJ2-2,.,CASSLFEGNTGELFF,TGCGCCAGCAGCTTGTTCGAGGGGAACACCGGGGAGCTGTTTTTT